Below, 14 T cell receptor beta chains from the same sample are listed, as sequenced in a study of T cells in Graves' hyperthyroidism and ophthalmopathy. Amplified TCR beta CDR3 regions derived from RNA transcripts. HTBI primers were used for first-round RT-PCR of the TCR CDR3. MiXCR, applied by TCRdb to the multiplex PCR reads, yields one record per CDR3 protein. The data contain under 400,000 distinct CDR3 sequences, 15% to 20% of them seen just once; the ten biggest clones take up 15% to 18%. Sequencing was performed on blood. The receptors were sampled from a woman between 40 and 55 years old with Graves' ophthalmopathy.

At least ten counts were recorded for this clonotype. This rearrangement joins TRBV7-6 to TRBJ1-1; D remains ambiguous. Germline V gives CDR1 SGHVS, CDR2 FNYEAQ. The CDR3 extends over 14 amino acids. The V gene lost 1 base and the J gene lost 0 bases, with 6 bases spanning the gap. The DNA for the CDR3 is TGTGCCAGCAGCTTAGACACATTGAACACTGAAGCTTTCTTT. Its translation: CASSLDTLNTEAFF.

This clonotype has at least ten counts. The chain combines TRBV19 with TRBJ2-4, with D perhaps matching TRBD2 (6 bases). CDR1 is LNHDA and CDR2 is SQIVND in the germline V gene (reference sequence). V gave up 5 bases and J gave up 5 bases, with 13 bases separating them. The CDR3 totals 14 residues. Written as DNA, the CDR3 is TGTGCCAGTAGTGCGGGACGAAGGGAAAACATTCAGTACTTC. It specifies CASSAGRRENIQYF.

In this sample, this clonotype turned up a few times. The rearrangement joins TRBV13 to TRBJ1-1; the D gene is possibly TRBD1 (6 bases). V was shortened by 0 bases and J by 6 bases, with 14 bases between the two germline ends. The CDR3 sequence is 15 residues long. The germline V gene has CDR1 PRHDT and CDR2 FYEKMQ (reference sequence). The CDR3 coding sequence is TGTGCCAGCAGCTTAGGCCTGTCGGGGGGCGCTGAAGCTTTCTTT. Translating it yields CASSLGLSGGAEAFF.

This clonotype appeared many times. The rearrangement joins TRBV28 to TRBJ1-1; a possible D gene is TRBD1 (5 bases). The V end was cut by 6 bases, the J end by 0 bases, with 8 bases between. Germline V gene data show CDR1 as MDHEN and CDR2 as SYDVKM. There are 13 residues in the CDR3. CDR3 amino acids: CASRGGVNTEAFF. For the CDR3, the DNA is TGTGCCAGCAGGGGGGGAGTGAACACTGAAGCTTTCTTT.

The J gene is TRBJ2-5, the V gene TRBV12-3 or TRBV12-4, with 7 nucleotides matching TRBD2. The junction had 4 bases not matched to a gene; V was cut back by 8 bases and J by 4 bases. The CDR3 is 12 amino acids. The CDR3 DNA reads TGTGCCAGCGGGTCGGGGGGAGAGACCCAGTACTTC. Translation gives CASGSGGETQYF.

The table lists this clonotype with many counts. The V and J genes are TRBV15 and TRBJ2-1; the D gene is possibly TRBD2 (5 bases). CDR1 and CDR2 (germline): LNHNV, YYDKDF (reference sequence). Trimming took off 1 base at V and 4 bases at J, with 11 bases between the two ends. The CDR3 consists of 15 residues. The CDR3 here is CATSRVRETYNEQFF. The CDR3 nucleotides read TGTGCCACCAGCAGAGTTAGGGAGACATACAATGAGCAGTTCTTC.

This clonotype has at least ten counts. The CDR3 nucleotides are TGTGCCAGCAGATACACAGGGGGCGCCGATGGCTACACCTTC. Its translation is CASRYTGGADGYTF. The chain couples TRBV11-2 to TRBJ1-2; 9 bases match TRBD1. The V segment lost 6 bases and the J segment 6 bases; nucleotides outside the gene matches: 8. Germline V gene data show CDR1 as SGHAT and CDR2 as FQNNGV. This CDR3 spans 14 amino acids.

The chain joins TRBV6-5 to TRBJ1-5; D is unresolved. The CDR3 has 16 amino acids. The V and J ends lost 5 bases and 1 base respectively, with 15 bases between them. Germline CDR1 is MNHEY and CDR2 is SVGAGI. CDR3 in amino acids: CASSPRPGGSNQPQHF. For the CDR3, the DNA is TGTGCCAGCAGTCCTCGACCGGGCGGGAGCAATCAGCCCCAGCATTTT.

This clonotype was recorded many times. The chain has TRBV12-3 or TRBV12-4 and TRBJ1-1, with 10 bases matching TRBD1. The CDR3 sequence is 14 residues long. J lost 8 bases, V lost 2 bases, and 5 bases had no gene match. CDR3 DNA sequence: TGTGCCAGCAGTTTAATGGGACAGGGGTCCGAAGCTTTCTTT. Amino acid sequence: CASSLMGQGSEAFF.

V gene TRBV6-4 combines with J gene TRBJ2-4; D is perhaps TRBD2 (5 bases). Germline CDR1 reads MRHNA; CDR2 reads SNTAGT. The length of the CDR3 is 13 residues. V lost 4 bases to trimming and J lost 7 bases, with 11 bases between them. The CDR3 sequence is CASSVDRGNIQYF. The CDR3, as DNA: TGTGCCAGCAGTGTGGACCGCGGGAACATTCAGTACTTC.

Comments on this clonotype: One end of the junction varies from germline; a read error may be responsible. The chain has TRBV7-2 and TRBJ1-2, with 7 positions matching TRBD1. Germline V gene sequence: CDR1 SGHTA, CDR2 FQGNSA. The CDR3 runs to 14 residues. The CDR3, as DNA: TGTGCCAGCAGCGCCCGGGGACAGCGTTATGGCTACAGCTTC. It is translated as CASSARGQRYGYSF.

At least ten counts were recorded for this clonotype. This CDR3 is CASSISSGQGFVSFF. The DNA of the CDR3 is TGTGCCAGTAGTATCTCTTCAGGGCAGGGTTTTGTATCTTTCTTT. This sequence joins TRBV19 and TRBJ1-1; the D gene is possibly TRBD1 (5 bases). V was shortened by 3 bases and J by 12 bases, with 23 bases between the two germline ends. This CDR3 spans 15 amino acids. Germline assignment: CDR1 LNHDA and CDR2 SQIVND (reference sequence).

This sequence joins TRBV28 and TRBJ2-7; the match to TRBD1 covers 8 bases. Germline CDR1 and CDR2: MDHEN and SYDVKM. V trimming: 3 bases; J trimming: 3 bases; junction bases outside the gene matches: 13. The CDR3 has 17 residues. Here the CDR3 reads CASSLGGQGAHNYEQYF. The CDR3 DNA reads as TGTGCCAGCAGTTTGGGTGGGCAGGGGGCGCATAACTACGAGCAGTACTTC.

This clonotype has a count of ten or more. This chain uses TRBV12-3 or TRBV12-4 with TRBJ2-3, with a tentative D call TRBD2 (5 bases). The CDR3 sequence is 15 residues long. V was cut by 10 bases and J by 1 base, with 18 bases left in between. Written as DNA, the CDR3 is TGTGCCACCGGTTCTAGCACCCCTCGCACAGATACGCAGTATTTT. The encoded protein is CATGSSTPRTDTQYF.